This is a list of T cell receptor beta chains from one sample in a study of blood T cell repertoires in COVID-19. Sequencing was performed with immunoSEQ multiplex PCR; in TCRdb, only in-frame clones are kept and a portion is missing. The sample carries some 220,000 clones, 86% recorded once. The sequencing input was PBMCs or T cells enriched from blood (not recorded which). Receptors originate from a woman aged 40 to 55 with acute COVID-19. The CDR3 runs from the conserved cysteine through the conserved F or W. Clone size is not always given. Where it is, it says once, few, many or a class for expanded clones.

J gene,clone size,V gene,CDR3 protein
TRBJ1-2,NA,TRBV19,CASSISAQGNYGYTF
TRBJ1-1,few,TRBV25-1,CASRSSSEAFF
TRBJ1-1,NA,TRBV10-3,CAISVEKNTEAFF
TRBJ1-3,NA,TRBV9,CASSNGSGSGNTIYF
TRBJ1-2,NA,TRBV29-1,CSVVSAGPTNYGYTF
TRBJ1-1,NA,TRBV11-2,CASSLERSSAEAFF
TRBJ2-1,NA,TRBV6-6,CASRGLAGGQQFF
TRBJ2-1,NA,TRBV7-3,CASSSPLANEQFF
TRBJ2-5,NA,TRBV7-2,CASSLAAGGAWTQYF
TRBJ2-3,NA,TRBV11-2,CASSLDRRADTQYF
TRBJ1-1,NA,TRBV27,CASSITGQGAPEAFF
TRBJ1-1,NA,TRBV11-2,CASSLDGGGSEAFF
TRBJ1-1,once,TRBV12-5,CASGLATGNTEAFF
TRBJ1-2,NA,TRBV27,CASSLSQGGGANYGYTF
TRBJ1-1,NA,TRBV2,CASSQRQGNTEAFF
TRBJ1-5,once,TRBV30,CAWSQAGQYNQPQHF
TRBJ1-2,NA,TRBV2,CASRETRSVLTF
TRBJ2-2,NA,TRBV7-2,CASSSELTNTGELFF
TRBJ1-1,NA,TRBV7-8,CASSLGTGGHTEAFF
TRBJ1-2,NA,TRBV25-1,CASSKTGGSVYGYTF
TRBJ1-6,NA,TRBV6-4,CASSEQGRGSPLHF
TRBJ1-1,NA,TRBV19,CASSTSGTGSTEAFF
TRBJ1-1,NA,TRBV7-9,CASHTGTVLNTEAFF